The 15 T cell receptor beta chains below all came from one sample that was sequenced in a study of blood T cell repertoires in COVID-19. Sequencing was performed with immunoSEQ multiplex PCR; in TCRdb, only in-frame clones are kept and a portion is missing. The data show about 69,000 clones, with approximately 79% seen just once and roughly 48% held by the top ten. Sequences were obtained from peripheral blood. The receptors were gathered from a human donor in a cohort sampled during active COVID-19.

This chain links TRBV7-9 with TRBJ2-2; 7 bases are shared with TRBD1. CDR3 size: 15 residues. V trimming: 5 bases; J trimming: 3 bases; junction bases outside the gene matches: 6. Germline CDR1 and CDR2: SEHNR and FQNEAQ (reference sequence). The CDR3 spells CASSTQGWDTGELFF. In DNA, the CDR3 is TGTGCCAGCAGCACACAGGGGTGGGACACCGGGGAGCTGTTTTTT.

The V and J genes are TRBV3-1 (or the pseudogene TRBV3-2) and TRBJ1-6; tentative D call: TRBD1 (5 bases). The length of the CDR3 is 14 residues. The germline CDR1 and CDR2 sequences are LGHDT and YNNKEL (reference sequence). Trimming removed 5 bases at V and 13 bases at J, with 18 bases between. The CDR3 region is CASSYLRGEAPLHF. The CDR3 coding sequence is TGTGCCAGCAGCTACCTAAGGGGTGAGGCGCCCCTCCACTTT.

This clone was seen many times. The V call is TRBV28, the J call TRBJ1-5, with D perhaps matching TRBD1 (5 bases). The CDR3 loop spans 13 amino acids. Trimming left V 6 bases short and J 4 bases short, with 10 bases between. Germline loops: CDR1 MDHEN, CDR2 SYDVKM. The CDR3: CASRYDRNQPQHF. Here the CDR3 DNA reads TGTGCCAGCAGGTACGACAGAAATCAGCCCCAGCATTTT.

This rearrangement joins TRBV6-4 to TRBJ1-2, with a possible D match to TRBD1 (5 bases). Germline CDR1 and CDR2: MRHNA and SNTAGT. Trimming shortened V by 6 bases and J by 0 bases, and 14 bases separated the two germline ends. The CDR3 is made up of 15 amino acids. CDR3 in amino acids: CASRMTVSSNYGYTF. DNA of the CDR3: TGTGCCAGCAGAATGACAGTCTCCTCTAACTATGGCTACACCTTC.

The V call is TRBV28, the J call TRBJ1-6; D unresolved. Trimming pared 3 bases from V and 0 bases from J, leaving 9 bases between. Germline CDR1 is MDHEN and CDR2 is SYDVKM. The CDR3 contains 16 residues. The CDR3 DNA reads TGTGCCAGCAGTTTCGCTTTCAGCTCCTATAATTCACCCCTCCACTTT. Protein product: CASSFAFSSYNSPLHF.

The chain joins TRBV2 to TRBJ1-3; the match to TRBD1 covers 7 bases. V lost 7 bases, J lost 3 bases, and 6 bases stayed unmatched. Germline V gene lookup returns CDR1 SNHLY and CDR2 FYNNEI. This CDR3 has 14 residues. The CDR3 sequence is CASTGTVDGNTIYF. The CDR3 nucleotides are TGTGCCAGCACCGGGACAGTAGATGGAAACACCATATATTTT.

V usage is TRBV14 and J usage is TRBJ2-2; TRBD2 agrees at 16 bases. J gave up 9 bases and V 1 base, and 17 bases lay outside the gene matches. Germline CDR1 reads SGHDN; CDR2 reads FVKESK. This CDR3 region has 21 residues. The CDR3 DNA sequence: TGTGCCAGCAGCCAAGGGCCGGGACTAGCGGGGGGGCCGTTGAAAATTCGGGAGCTGTTTTTT. This translates into CASSQGPGLAGGPLKIRELFF.

The genes are TRBV28 and TRBJ2-2; maybe TRBD2 (6 bases). Looked up from germline, CDR1 is MDHEN and CDR2 is SYDVKM. The CDR3 has 16 amino acids. Between the trimmed V and J ends, which lost 3 bases and 3 bases, there was a span of 14 bases. CDR3 protein: CASSFVGGRDTGELFF. The CDR3 DNA follows: TGTGCCAGCAGTTTCGTTGGAGGGAGAGACACCGGGGAGCTGTTTTTT.

The chain couples TRBV4-2 to TRBJ1-4, with D uncertain. Germline V gene lookup returns CDR1 LGHNA and CDR2 YNFKEQ. This CDR3 is built from 17 residues. Trimming took 3 bases from V and 6 from J, leaving 20 bases between them. CDR3 sequence: CASSHPREALVDEKLFF. The CDR3 DNA follows: TGTGCCAGCAGCCACCCGCGGGAGGCCCTTGTCGATGAAAAACTGTTTTTT.

This sequence joins TRBV11-3 and TRBJ1-1, with a tentative D call TRBD1 (6 bases). The CDR3 totals 13 residues. V dropped 1 base and J dropped 6 bases, with 9 bases sitting between them. CDR1 and CDR2 from the germline V gene are SGHNT and YENEEA. The CDR3 sequence is CASSLARGSEAFF. CDR3 DNA: TGTGCCAGCAGCTTAGCCAGGGGATCTGAAGCTTTCTTT.

The rearrangement uses TRBV5-1 and TRBJ1-3; TRBD1 is a possible D gene (5 bases). Germline CDR1 reads SGHRS; CDR2 reads YFSETQ. This CDR3 spans 20 amino acids. The V gene lost 0 bases and the J gene lost 0 bases, with 22 bases spanning the gap. The CDR3 DNA follows: TGCGCCAGCAGCTTGGCCGGTAAGATCCCGACAGTGAGCTCTGGAAACACCATATATTTT. Its protein is CASSLAGKIPTVSSGNTIYF.

The J gene is TRBJ1-6, the V gene TRBV24-1, with D tentatively TRBD1 (6 bases). Looked up from germline, CDR1 is KGHDR and CDR2 is SFDVKD. The V and J ends lost 9 bases and 6 bases respectively, with 11 bases between them. This CDR3 comprises 13 residues. In DNA form, the CDR3 reads TGTGCCACCTCCTTAGGGGGTAATTCACCCCTCCACTTT. This sequence encodes CATSLGGNSPLHF.

This chain connects TRBV18 to TRBJ1-3; TRBD1 is a possible D gene (5 bases). The V end lost 2 bases, the J end lost 1 base, and 12 bases lay between the germline ends. Germline V CDR1 and CDR2: KGHSH, LQKENI. The CDR3 has 16 amino acids. The CDR3 loop is CASSPNPTESGNTIYF. In DNA, the CDR3 is TGTGCCAGCTCACCAAATCCGACAGAGTCTGGAAACACCATATATTTT.

This chain connects TRBV20-1 to TRBJ2-1; 12 nucleotides align to TRBD2. This CDR3 has 15 amino acids. Trimming took 3 bases from V and 3 from J; bases not matched to a gene: 3. Germline CDR1 and CDR2: DFQATT and SNEGSKA (reference sequence). This chain's CDR3 is CSASVGLAGYNEQFF. In DNA, the CDR3 is TGCAGTGCTAGTGTGGGACTAGCGGGCTACAATGAGCAGTTCTTC.

This clone was recorded once. The V and J genes are TRBV18 and TRBJ2-1, with 10 bases aligning to TRBD2. The V gene's germline CDR1 is KGHSH and CDR2 LQKENI. After removal of 0 bases from V and 8 bases from J, the junction contained 10 bases not matched to a gene. The CDR3 is made up of 17 amino acids. The CDR3 is CASSPPSGTSAAHEQFF. Here the CDR3 DNA reads TGTGCCAGCTCACCACCATCCGGGACTAGCGCGGCCCATGAGCAGTTCTTC.